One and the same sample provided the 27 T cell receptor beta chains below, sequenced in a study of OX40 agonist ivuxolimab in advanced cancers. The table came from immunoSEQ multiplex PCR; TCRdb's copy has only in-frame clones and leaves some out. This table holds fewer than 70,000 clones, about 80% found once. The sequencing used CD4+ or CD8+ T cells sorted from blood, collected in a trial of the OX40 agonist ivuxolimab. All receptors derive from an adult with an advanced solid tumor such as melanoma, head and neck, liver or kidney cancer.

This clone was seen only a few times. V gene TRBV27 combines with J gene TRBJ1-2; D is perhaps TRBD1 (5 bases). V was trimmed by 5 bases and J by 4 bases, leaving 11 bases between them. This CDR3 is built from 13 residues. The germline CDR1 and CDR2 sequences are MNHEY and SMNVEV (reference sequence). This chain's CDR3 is CASSPSRVYGYTF. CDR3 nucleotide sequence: TGTGCCAGCAGTCCCTCCAGGGTCTATGGCTACACCTTC.

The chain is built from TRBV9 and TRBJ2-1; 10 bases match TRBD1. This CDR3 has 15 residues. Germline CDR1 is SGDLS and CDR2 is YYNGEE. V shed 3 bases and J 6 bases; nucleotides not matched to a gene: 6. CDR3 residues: CASSATGTGVNEQFF. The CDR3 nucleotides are TGTGCCAGCAGCGCAACCGGGACAGGGGTCAATGAGCAGTTCTTC.

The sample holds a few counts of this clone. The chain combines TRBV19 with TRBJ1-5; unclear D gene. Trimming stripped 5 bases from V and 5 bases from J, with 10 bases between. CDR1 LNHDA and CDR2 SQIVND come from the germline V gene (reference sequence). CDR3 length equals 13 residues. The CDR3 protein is CASSSMGYQPQHF. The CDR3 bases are TGTGCCAGTAGTTCGATGGGGTATCAGCCCCAGCATTTT. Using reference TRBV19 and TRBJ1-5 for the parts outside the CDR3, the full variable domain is DGGITQSPKYLFRKEGQNVTLSCEQNLNHDAMYWYRQDPGQGLRLIYYSQIVNDFQKGDIAEGYSVSREKKESFPLTVTSAQKNPTAFYLCASSSMGYQPQHFGDGTRLSIL.

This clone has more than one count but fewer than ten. CDR3 sequence: CAWSVSNTEAFF. CDR3 in DNA: TGTGCCTGGAGTGTTTCGAACACTGAAGCTTTCTTT. The chain recombines TRBV30 with TRBJ1-1; D remains unclear. V was cut by 0 bases and J by 1 base, with 3 bases left in between. The CDR3 length is 12 residues. CDR1 is GTSNPN, CDR2 SVGIG, per germline (reference sequence).

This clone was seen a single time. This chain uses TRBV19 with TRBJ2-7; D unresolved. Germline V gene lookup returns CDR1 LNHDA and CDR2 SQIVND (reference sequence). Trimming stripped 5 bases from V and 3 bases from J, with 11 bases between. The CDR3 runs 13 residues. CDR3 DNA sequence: TGTGCCAGTAGTTCCTGGACGGGCTACGAGCAGTACTTC. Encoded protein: CASSSWTGYEQYF.

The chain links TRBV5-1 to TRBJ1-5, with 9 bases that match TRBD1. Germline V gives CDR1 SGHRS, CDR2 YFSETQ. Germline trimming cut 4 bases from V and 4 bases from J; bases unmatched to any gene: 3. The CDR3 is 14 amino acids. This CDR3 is CASSEGTGNQPQHF. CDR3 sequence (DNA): TGCGCCAGCAGCGAAGGGACAGGGAATCAGCCCCAGCATTTT.

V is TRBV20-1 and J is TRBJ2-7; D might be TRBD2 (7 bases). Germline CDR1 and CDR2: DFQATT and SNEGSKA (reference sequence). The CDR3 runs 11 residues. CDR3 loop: CKGVAGPEQYF. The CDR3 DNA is TGCAAGGGGGTAGCGGGCCCCGAGCAGTACTTC.

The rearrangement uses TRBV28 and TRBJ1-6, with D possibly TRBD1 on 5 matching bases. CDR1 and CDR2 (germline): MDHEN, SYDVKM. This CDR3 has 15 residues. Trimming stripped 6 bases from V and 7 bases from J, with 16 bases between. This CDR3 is CASSLHRLQNSPLHF. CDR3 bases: TGTGCCAGCAGCCTCCACAGGTTACAAAATTCACCCCTCCACTTT.

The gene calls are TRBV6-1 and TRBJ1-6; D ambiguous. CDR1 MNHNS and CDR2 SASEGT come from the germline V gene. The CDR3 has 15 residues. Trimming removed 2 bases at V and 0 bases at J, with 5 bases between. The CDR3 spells CASSEILSYNSPLHF. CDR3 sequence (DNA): TGTGCCAGCAGTGAAATTCTCTCCTATAATTCACCCCTCCACTTT.

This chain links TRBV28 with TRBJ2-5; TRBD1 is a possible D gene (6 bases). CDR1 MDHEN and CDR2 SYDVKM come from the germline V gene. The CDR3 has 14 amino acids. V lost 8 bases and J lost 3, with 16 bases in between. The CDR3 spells CASGTSGSKETQYF. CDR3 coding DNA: TGTGCCAGCGGGACATCGGGATCAAAAGAGACCCAGTACTTC.

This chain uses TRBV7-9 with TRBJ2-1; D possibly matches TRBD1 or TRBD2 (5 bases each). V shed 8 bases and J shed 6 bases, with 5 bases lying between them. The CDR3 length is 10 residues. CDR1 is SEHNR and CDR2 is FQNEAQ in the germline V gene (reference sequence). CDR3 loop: CASGGNEQFF. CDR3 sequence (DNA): TGTGCCAGCGGGGGCAATGAGCAGTTCTTC. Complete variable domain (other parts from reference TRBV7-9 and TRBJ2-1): DTGVSQNPRHKITKRGQNVTFRCDPISEHNRLYWYRQTLGQGPEFLTYFQNEAQLEKSRLLSDRFSAERPKGSFSTLEIQRTEQGDSAMYLCASGGNEQFFGPGTRLTVL.

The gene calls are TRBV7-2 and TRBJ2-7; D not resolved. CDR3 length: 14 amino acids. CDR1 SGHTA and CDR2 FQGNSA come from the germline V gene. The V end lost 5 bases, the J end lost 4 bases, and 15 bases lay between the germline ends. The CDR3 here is CASSPRPSPYEQYF. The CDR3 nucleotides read TGTGCCAGCAGCCCCCGTCCCTCCCCATACGAGCAGTACTTC.

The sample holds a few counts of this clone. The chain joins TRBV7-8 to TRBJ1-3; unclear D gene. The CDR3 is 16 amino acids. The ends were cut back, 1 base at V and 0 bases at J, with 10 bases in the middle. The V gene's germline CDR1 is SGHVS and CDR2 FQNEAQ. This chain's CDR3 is CASSLVGSNSGNTIYF. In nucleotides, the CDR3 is TGTGCCAGCAGCTTAGTGGGCAGTAACTCTGGAAACACCATATATTTT.

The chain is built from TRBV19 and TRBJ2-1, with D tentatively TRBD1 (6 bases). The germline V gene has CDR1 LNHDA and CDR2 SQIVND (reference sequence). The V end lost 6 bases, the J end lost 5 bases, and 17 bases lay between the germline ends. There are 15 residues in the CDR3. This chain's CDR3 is CASSGWGQTNNEQFF. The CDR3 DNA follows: TGTGCCAGTAGCGGGTGGGGGCAGACGAACAATGAGCAGTTCTTC.

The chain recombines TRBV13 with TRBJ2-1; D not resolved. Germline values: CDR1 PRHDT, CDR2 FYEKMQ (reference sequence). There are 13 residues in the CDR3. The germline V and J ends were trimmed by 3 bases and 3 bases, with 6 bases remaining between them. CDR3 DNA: TGTGCCAGCAGCTTTTCCCGCTACAATGAGCAGTTCTTC. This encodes CASSFSRYNEQFF. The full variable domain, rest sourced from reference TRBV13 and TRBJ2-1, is AAGVIQSPRHLIKEKRETATLKCYPIPRHDTVYWYQQGPGQDPQFLISFYEKMQSDKGSIPDRFSAQQFSDYHSELNMSSLELGDSALYFCASSFSRYNEQFFGPGTRLTVL.

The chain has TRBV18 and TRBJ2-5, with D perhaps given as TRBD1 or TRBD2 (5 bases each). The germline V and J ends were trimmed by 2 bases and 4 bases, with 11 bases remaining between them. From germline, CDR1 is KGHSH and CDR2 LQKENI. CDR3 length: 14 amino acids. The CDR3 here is CASSPIGGIETQYF. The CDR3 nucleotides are TGTGCCAGCTCACCAATTGGGGGTATAGAGACCCAGTACTTC.

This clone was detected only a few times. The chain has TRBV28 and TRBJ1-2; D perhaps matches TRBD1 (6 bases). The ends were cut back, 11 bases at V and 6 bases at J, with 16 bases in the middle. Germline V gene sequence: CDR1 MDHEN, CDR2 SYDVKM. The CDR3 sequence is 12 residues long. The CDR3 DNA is TGTGCCGGGAGAGAAAGGGGGAATGGCTACACCTTC. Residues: CAGRERGNGYTF.

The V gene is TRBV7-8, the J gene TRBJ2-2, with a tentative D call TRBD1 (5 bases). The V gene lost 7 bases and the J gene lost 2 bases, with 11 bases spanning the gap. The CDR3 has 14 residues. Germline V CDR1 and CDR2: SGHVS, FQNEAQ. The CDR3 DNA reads TGTGCCAGCAATACAGGCCTCAACACCGGGGAGCTGTTTTTT. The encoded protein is CASNTGLNTGELFF.

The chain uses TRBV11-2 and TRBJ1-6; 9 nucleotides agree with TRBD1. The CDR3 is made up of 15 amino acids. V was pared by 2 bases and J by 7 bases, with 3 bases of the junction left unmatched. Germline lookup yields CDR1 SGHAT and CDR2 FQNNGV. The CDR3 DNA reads TGTGCCAGCAGCTTATTGGGGACAGGGAATTCACCCCTCCACTTT. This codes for CASSLLGTGNSPLHF.

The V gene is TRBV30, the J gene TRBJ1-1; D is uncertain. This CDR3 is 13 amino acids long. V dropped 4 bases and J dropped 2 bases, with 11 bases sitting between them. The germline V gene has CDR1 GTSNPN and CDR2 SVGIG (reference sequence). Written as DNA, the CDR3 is TGTGCCTGGACTACCCTAATAAACACTGAAGCTTTCTTT. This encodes CAWTTLINTEAFF.

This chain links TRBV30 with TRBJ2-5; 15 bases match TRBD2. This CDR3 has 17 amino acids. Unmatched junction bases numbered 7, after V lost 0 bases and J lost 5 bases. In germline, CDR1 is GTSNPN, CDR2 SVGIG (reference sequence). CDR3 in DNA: TGTGCCTGGAGTGTACTTAGGACTAGCGGGGGGGAGGAGACCCAGTACTTC. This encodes CAWSVLRTSGGEETQYF.

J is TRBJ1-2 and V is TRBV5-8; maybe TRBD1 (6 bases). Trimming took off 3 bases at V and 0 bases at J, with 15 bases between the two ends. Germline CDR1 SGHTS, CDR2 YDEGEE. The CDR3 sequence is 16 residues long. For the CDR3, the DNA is TGTGCCAGCAGCTCCGCCGACAGGCGCTCTAACTATGGCTACACCTTC. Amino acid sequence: CASSSADRRSNYGYTF.

The CDR3 reads CASSGPASGEQYF. Written as DNA, the CDR3 is TGCGCCAGCAGTGGTCCAGCATCGGGCGAGCAGTACTTC. The chain has TRBV10-2 and TRBJ2-7; D call uncertain. CDR1 WSHSY and CDR2 SAAADI come from the germline V gene. The CDR3 length is 13 residues. Trimming left V 4 bases short and J 6 bases short, with 13 bases between.

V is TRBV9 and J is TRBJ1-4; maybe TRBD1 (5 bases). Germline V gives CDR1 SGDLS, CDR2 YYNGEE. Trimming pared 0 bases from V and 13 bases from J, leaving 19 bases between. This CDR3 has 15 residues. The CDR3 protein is CASSVGQGAAQGLFF. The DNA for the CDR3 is TGTGCCAGCAGCGTAGGGCAAGGGGCAGCTCAGGGACTGTTTTTT.

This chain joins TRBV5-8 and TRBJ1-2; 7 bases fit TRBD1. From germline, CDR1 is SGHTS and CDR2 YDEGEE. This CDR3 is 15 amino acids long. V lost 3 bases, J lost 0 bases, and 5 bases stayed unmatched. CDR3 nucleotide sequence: TGTGCCAGCAGCTATGACAGGGCCACTAACTATGGCTACACCTTC. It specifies CASSYDRATNYGYTF.

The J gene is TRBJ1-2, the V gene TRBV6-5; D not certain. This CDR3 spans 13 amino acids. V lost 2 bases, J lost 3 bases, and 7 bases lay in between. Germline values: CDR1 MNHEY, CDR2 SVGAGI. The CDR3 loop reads CASSYPEDYGYTF. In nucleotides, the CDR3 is TGTGCCAGCAGTTACCCCGAGGACTATGGCTACACCTTC.

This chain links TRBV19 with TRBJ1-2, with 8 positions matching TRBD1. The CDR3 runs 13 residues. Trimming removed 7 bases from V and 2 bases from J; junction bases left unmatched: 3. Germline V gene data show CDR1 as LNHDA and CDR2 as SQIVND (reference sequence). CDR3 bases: TGTGCCAGTACCCAGGGGGCCAACTATGGCTACACCTTC. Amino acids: CASTQGANYGYTF.